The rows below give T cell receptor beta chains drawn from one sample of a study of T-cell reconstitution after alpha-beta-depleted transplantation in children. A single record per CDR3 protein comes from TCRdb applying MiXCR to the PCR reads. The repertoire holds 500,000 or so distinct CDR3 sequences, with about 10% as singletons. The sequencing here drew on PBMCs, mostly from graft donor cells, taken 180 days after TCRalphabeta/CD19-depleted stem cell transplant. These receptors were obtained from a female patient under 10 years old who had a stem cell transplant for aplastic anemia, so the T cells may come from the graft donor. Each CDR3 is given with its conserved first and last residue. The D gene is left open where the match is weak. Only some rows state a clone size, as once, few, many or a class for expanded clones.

CAWSDWTFQETQYF	TGTGCCTGGAGTGACTGGACTTTCCAAGAGACCCAGTACTTC	TRBJ2-5	-	TRBV30	-
CASSFWTGALETQYF	TGTGCCAGCAGTTTCTGGACAGGGGCGTTGGAGACCCAGTACTTC	TRBJ2-5	few	TRBV28	TRBD1
CASSLSREIGTQYF	TGCGCCAGCAGCTTGTCTCGGGAAATTGGGACCCAGTACTTC	TRBJ2-5	many	TRBV5-1	-
CASSSGGSGELFF	TGTGCCAGCAGCTCAGGCGGGTCCGGGGAGCTGTTTTTT	TRBJ2-2	-	TRBV9	-
CSVEEILAGGPGSYNEQFF	TGCAGCGTTGAAGAGATACTAGCGGGAGGGCCGGGCTCCTACAATGAGCAGTTCTTC	TRBJ2-1	-	TRBV29-1	TRBD2
CASSLAGVINYGYTF	TGTGCCAGCAGTTTAGCAGGGGTGATTAACTATGGCTACACCTTC	TRBJ1-2	-	TRBV12-3/TRBV12-4	-
CASSLAVAGGNEQFF	TGTGCCAGCAGCTTAGCGGTAGCGGGAGGCAATGAGCAGTTCTTC	TRBJ2-1	few	TRBV7-3	TRBD2
CASSPSGRRTGELFF	TGTGCCAGCAGCCCCAGCGGGCGGAGGACCGGGGAGCTGTTTTTT	TRBJ2-2	-	TRBV5-4	-
CASSPGQLYGYTF	TGTGCCAGCAGCCCGGGACAGCTCTATGGCTACACCTTC	TRBJ1-2	many	TRBV28	TRBD1
CSARSRDRAGEQFF	TGCAGTGCTAGATCCCGGGACAGGGCCGGTGAGCAGTTCTTC	TRBJ2-1	few	TRBV20-1	TRBD1
CAWSKAGVNQPQHF	TGTGCCTGGAGTAAGGCTGGGGTTAATCAGCCCCAGCATTTT	TRBJ1-5	few	TRBV30	-
CASSLRGTEEPQHF	TGTGCCAGCAGTTTAAGAGGGACTGAAGAGCCCCAGCATTTT	TRBJ1-5	few	TRBV12-3/TRBV12-4	-
CASSLRGAGEAQYF	TGTGCCAGCAGCTTACGCGGGGCGGGAGAGGCCCAGTACTTC	TRBJ2-5	many	TRBV7-9	TRBD2
CSVDGLAGKTSSYNEQFF	TGCAGCGTTGATGGACTAGCGGGCAAGACCAGCTCCTACAATGAGCAGTTCTTC	TRBJ2-1	-	TRBV29-1	TRBD2
CAISSGTGEFF	TGTGCCATCAGTTCCGGGACAGGGGAGTTCTTC	TRBJ2-1	-	TRBV10-3	TRBD1
CASRHKNTGELFF	TGTGCCAGCAGACATAAAAACACCGGGGAGCTGTTTTTT	TRBJ2-2	-	TRBV6-6	-
CASSFGSGRSNEQFF	TGTGCCAGCAGCTTTGGGAGCGGGAGGTCGAATGAGCAGTTCTTC	TRBJ2-1	-	TRBV5-4	TRBD2
CASSQERAGANVLTF	TGCGCCAGCAGCCAAGAGAGGGCTGGGGCCAACGTCCTGACTTTC	TRBJ2-6	few	TRBV4-3	-
CASSYPGQEPQETQYF	TGTGCCAGCAGTTACCCTGGACAGGAGCCTCAAGAGACCCAGTACTTC	TRBJ2-5	-	TRBV6-2/TRBV6-3	TRBD1
CASGLGAGGPRDEQFF	TGTGCTAGTGGTTTGGGGGCGGGAGGGCCTCGGGATGAGCAGTTCTTC	TRBJ2-1	few	TRBV12-5	TRBD2
CASSLSSLRGTYEQYF	TGTGCCAGCAGTTTGAGTTCGTTGCGGGGTACCTACGAGCAGTACTTC	TRBJ2-7	few	TRBV28	-
CASSSGLAGGFHEQYF	TGTGCCAGCAGCTCGGGACTAGCGGGAGGCTTCCACGAGCAGTACTTC	TRBJ2-7	few	TRBV28	TRBD2
CATSGRDNTEAFF	TGTGCCACCAGTGGTAGGGATAACACTGAAGCTTTCTTT	TRBJ1-1	few	TRBV24-1	-
CSASAASRTYEQYF	TGCAGTGCTAGCGCGGCTAGCCGCACCTACGAGCAGTACTTC	TRBJ2-7	few	TRBV20-1	-
CSVEDRGTGHDNEQFF	TGCAGCGTTGAAGATCGGGGAACAGGCCATGACAATGAGCAGTTCTTC	TRBJ2-1	few	TRBV29-1	-
CASMANTEAFF	TGTGCCAGCATGGCGAACACTGAAGCTTTCTTT	TRBJ1-1	few	TRBV28	-
CASSSGLTQGATGELFF	TGTGCCAGCAGCTCGGGGCTTACGCAGGGGGCGACCGGGGAGCTGTTTTTT	TRBJ2-2	-	TRBV12-3/TRBV12-4	TRBD1
CSAPGARDTQYF	TGCAGTGCTCCCGGGGCGAGGGATACGCAGTATTTT	TRBJ2-3	few	TRBV20-1	-
CASSRTVGGELFF	TGTGCCAGCAGCCGTACAGTCGGCGGGGAGCTGTTTTTT	TRBJ2-2	few	TRBV11-2	-
CASSPTRGARNQPQHF	TGTGCCAGCAGTCCTACGAGGGGCGCGAGGAATCAGCCCCAGCATTTT	TRBJ1-5	few	TRBV28	-
CSARLAGTYTQYF	TGCAGTGCTAGACTAGCGGGCACGTATACGCAGTATTTT	TRBJ2-3	few	TRBV20-1	TRBD2
CSVELGQRSYNEQFF	TGCAGCGTTGAATTGGGACAGCGCTCCTACAATGAGCAGTTCTTC	TRBJ2-1	many	TRBV29-1	TRBD1
CASSLNRGPPEAFF	TGTGCCAGCAGCTTAAACAGGGGGCCTCCTGAAGCTTTCTTT	TRBJ1-1	few	TRBV7-2	TRBD1
CASSFLTRGLNEQFF	TGTGCCAGCAGTTTCCTGACCCGGGGCCTCAATGAGCAGTTCTTC	TRBJ2-1	-	TRBV28	-
CASTPGPANTEAFF	TGCGCCAGCACCCCAGGGCCCGCGAACACTGAAGCTTTCTTT	TRBJ1-1	many	TRBV5-1	-
CASRGGQGAGQPQHF	TGTGCCAGCAGGGGAGGACAGGGGGCAGGTCAGCCCCAGCATTTT	TRBJ1-5	-	TRBV6-2/TRBV6-3	TRBD1
CASSQLSAWETQYF	TGCGCCAGCAGCCAACTAAGCGCGTGGGAGACCCAGTACTTC	TRBJ2-5	few	TRBV5-1	-
CSARLSGGPNTEAFF	TGCAGTGCTAGATTATCCGGGGGCCCGAACACTGAAGCTTTCTTT	TRBJ1-1	many	TRBV20-1	-
CATTRTGNTDTQYF	TGTGCCACCACTAGGACAGGGAACACAGATACGCAGTATTTT	TRBJ2-3	-	TRBV7-8	TRBD1
CASSFRVAVITEAFF	TGTGCCAGCAGTTTCAGGGTAGCAGTAATTACTGAAGCTTTCTTT	TRBJ1-1	many	TRBV12-3/TRBV12-4	-
CASSQGYRVSTDTQYF	TGTGCCAGCAGCCAAGGATACAGGGTTAGCACAGATACGCAGTATTTT	TRBJ2-3	-	TRBV4-2	-
CASSPIGTVFEEQYF	TGTGCCAGCAGCCCAATCGGGACGGTCTTTGAGGAGCAGTACTTC	TRBJ2-7	-	TRBV7-2	-
CASSRRAHNEQFF	TGTGCCAGCAGTCGAAGGGCCCACAATGAGCAGTTCTTC	TRBJ2-1	few	TRBV27	-
CSGSSGRLYNEHFF	TGCAGCGGGTCTAGCGGGAGGTTATACAATGAGCACTTCTTC	TRBJ2-1	-	TRBV29-1	TRBD2
CASSNLGDRHYEQYF	TGTGCCAGCAGTAACCTAGGGGACCGGCACTACGAGCAGTACTTC	TRBJ2-7	few	TRBV12-3/TRBV12-4	-
CASSFIQETQYF	TGTGCCAGCAGCTTTATACAAGAGACCCAGTACTTC	TRBJ2-5	-	TRBV7-2	-
CSARVGGEGGYTF	TGCAGTGCTAGGGTTGGTGGGGAGGGAGGCTACACCTTC	TRBJ1-2	few	TRBV20-1	-
CSVGRATGELFF	TGCAGCGTTGGTCGGGCCACCGGGGAGCTGTTTTTT	TRBJ2-2	few	TRBV29-1	-
CSAREAGGPSYEQYF	TGCAGTGCTAGAGAAGCGGGAGGCCCCTCCTACGAGCAGTACTTC	TRBJ2-7	-	TRBV20-1	TRBD2
CASTPGDYSGNTIYF	TGTGCCAGCACCCCCGGAGACTACTCTGGAAACACCATATATTTT	TRBJ1-3	-	TRBV9	-
CASSKKTDRRENIQYF	TGTGCCAGCAGCAAAAAAACGGACAGGAGAGAAAACATTCAGTACTTC	TRBJ2-4	few	TRBV21-1	-
CASSFLSGRNEQFF	TGTGCCAGCAGCTTTTTAAGCGGGAGGAATGAGCAGTTCTTC	TRBJ2-1	-	TRBV7-2	TRBD2
CAIRSQEYSTNTQYF	TGTGCCATCAGGTCACAGGAGTACAGCACAAATACGCAGTATTTT	TRBJ2-3	-	TRBV10-3	-
CAGNGGYVYGYTF	TGTGCCGGGAATGGGGGGTATGTCTATGGCTACACCTTC	TRBJ1-2	-	TRBV6-1	-
CASKGTGGQPQHF	TGTGCCAGCAAAGGGACAGGTGGTCAGCCCCAGCATTTT	TRBJ1-5	-	TRBV28	TRBD1
CSARDGDRILGGYTF	TGCAGTGCTAGAGATGGGGACAGAATCCTTGGGGGCTACACCTTC	TRBJ1-2	-	TRBV20-1	TRBD1
CASSSREMNEQFF	TGTGCCAGCAGCTCTCGGGAGATGAATGAGCAGTTCTTC	TRBJ2-1	-	TRBV11-3	-
CAISGTRNDNEQFF	TGTGCCATCAGTGGAACTAGGAACGACAATGAGCAGTTCTTC	TRBJ2-1	few	TRBV10-3	-
CASGAAGDWEKLFF	TGTGCCAGCGGGGCCGCGGGGGATTGGGAAAAACTGTTTTTT	TRBJ1-4	few	TRBV6-1	-
CASSQAGFWRNTGELFF	TGCGCCAGCAGCCAAGCCGGGTTCTGGAGGAACACCGGGGAGCTGTTTTTT	TRBJ2-2	few	TRBV4-3	-